A selection of T cell receptor beta chains follows, all from one sample in a study of T cell changes during pregnancy in multiple sclerosis. Clones were sequenced by immunoSEQ multiplex PCR, and TCRdb holds only the in-frame ones, with some missing. The table has 30,000 to 35,000 clones, about 86% seen once. This material consisted of CD4+ T cells from peripheral blood mononuclear cells, taken in the first trimester of pregnancy. Every receptor here comes from a female donor in good health, enrolled as a control in a pregnancy study. Each CDR3 is given with its conserved first and last residue. The D gene is left open where the match is weak. Size is stated for part of the rows, as once, few or many counts, or as a class when the clone is expanded.

d_gene: TRBD1; abundance: .; v_gene: TRBV27; j_gene: TRBJ1-2; CDR3nt: TGTGCCAGCAGTACCAGACAGGGTCACTATGGCTACACCTTC; CDR3aa: CASSTRQGHYGYTF
d_gene: .; abundance: .; v_gene: TRBV7-9; j_gene: TRBJ1-2; CDR3nt: TGTGCCAGCAGCTTCGGGGGGACGGGCTACACCTTC; CDR3aa: CASSFGGTGYTF
d_gene: TRBD1; abundance: .; v_gene: TRBV11-3; j_gene: TRBJ2-7; CDR3nt: TGTGCCAGCAGCCGAGGACAGGGGGCCCACGAGCAGTACTTC; CDR3aa: CASSRGQGAHEQYF
d_gene: .; abundance: .; v_gene: TRBV11-3; j_gene: TRBJ1-1; CDR3nt: TGTGCCAGCAGCCAGATGAACACTGAAGCTTTCTTT; CDR3aa: CASSQMNTEAFF
d_gene: .; abundance: .; v_gene: TRBV9; j_gene: TRBJ1-2; CDR3nt: TGTGCCAGCAGCGTAGGGCAGGGAGGGGGCTATGGCTACACCTTC; CDR3aa: CASSVGQGGGYGYTF
d_gene: TRBD1; abundance: .; v_gene: TRBV5-6; j_gene: TRBJ1-1; CDR3nt: TGTGCCAGCAGCGAAAAGGGGGCAGGGAGAGGGACTGAAGCTTTCTTT; CDR3aa: CASSEKGAGRGTEAFF
d_gene: TRBD2; abundance: .; v_gene: TRBV6-5; j_gene: TRBJ2-5; CDR3nt: TGTGCCAGCAGGGCTAGCGGGCAAGAGACCCAGTACTTC; CDR3aa: CASRASGQETQYF
d_gene: .; abundance: .; v_gene: TRBV18; j_gene: TRBJ1-6; CDR3nt: TGTGCCAGCTCACTACAGGAAAAGTCTGCTAGTAATTCACCCCTCCACTTT; CDR3aa: CASSLQEKSASNSPLHF
d_gene: TRBD2; abundance: .; v_gene: TRBV5-1; j_gene: TRBJ2-1; CDR3nt: TGCGCCAGCAGCTTGATCCTAGCGGGGGGGCTATTAAGGTACAATGAGCAGTTCTTC; CDR3aa: CASSLILAGGLLRYNEQFF
d_gene: TRBD1; abundance: .; v_gene: TRBV6-5; j_gene: TRBJ1-1; CDR3nt: TGTGCCAGCAGTGTGGACAGGTTGAACACTGAAGCTTTCTTT; CDR3aa: CASSVDRLNTEAFF
d_gene: TRBD2; abundance: .; v_gene: TRBV5-4; j_gene: TRBJ2-2; CDR3nt: TGTGCCAGCAGCTCCGAAAAGCGGGAGGGGAGGGAGCTGTTTTTT; CDR3aa: CASSSEKREGRELFF
d_gene: .; abundance: .; v_gene: TRBV11-3; j_gene: TRBJ2-7; CDR3nt: TGTGCCAGCAGCCCCCAAGTCGGCGAGCAGTACTTC; CDR3aa: CASSPQVGEQYF
d_gene: .; abundance: .; v_gene: TRBV7-9; j_gene: TRBJ2-5; CDR3nt: TGTGCCAGCAGCCCCCGTGGGGGGGCTGGGGAGACCCAGTACTTC; CDR3aa: CASSPRGGAGETQYF
d_gene: TRBD2; abundance: .; v_gene: TRBV19; j_gene: TRBJ2-1; CDR3nt: TGTGCCAGTAGGCGGAGCGGGGGGACCCACAATGAGCAGTTCTTC; CDR3aa: CASRRSGGTHNEQFF
d_gene: .; abundance: .; v_gene: TRBV18; j_gene: TRBJ2-2; CDR3nt: TGTGCCAGCTACGAGGGCACCGGGGAGCTGTTTTTT; CDR3aa: CASYEGTGELFF
d_gene: TRBD1; abundance: .; v_gene: TRBV19; j_gene: TRBJ2-3; CDR3nt: TGTGCCAGTAGTACAGGCTTGACAGGGGCCGGCACAGATACGCAGTATTTT; CDR3aa: CASSTGLTGAGTDTQYF
d_gene: .; abundance: .; v_gene: TRBV15; j_gene: TRBJ2-6; CDR3nt: TGTGCCACCAGCCGACCTGGACAGGGGGCCAACGTCCTGACTTTC; CDR3aa: CATSRPGQGANVLTF
d_gene: TRBD1; abundance: .; v_gene: TRBV18; j_gene: TRBJ1-2; CDR3nt: TGTGCCAGCTCAAAACAGGGGGCGCCGAGTGAGGGCGGCTACACCTTC; CDR3aa: CASSKQGAPSEGGYTF
d_gene: TRBD2; abundance: .; v_gene: TRBV7-2; j_gene: TRBJ2-7; CDR3nt: TGTGCCAGCAGCTTACACCCCCCTCTAGCGGGGGCCTACGAGCAGTACTTC; CDR3aa: CASSLHPPLAGAYEQYF
d_gene: TRBD1; abundance: .; v_gene: TRBV11-2; j_gene: TRBJ2-7; CDR3nt: TGTGCCAGCAGCTCCCGGACAGGGGGCTACGAGCAGTACTTC; CDR3aa: CASSSRTGGYEQYF
d_gene: .; abundance: .; v_gene: TRBV4-3; j_gene: TRBJ2-1; CDR3nt: TGCGCCAGCAGCCAAGAATTAACAAATGAGCAGTTCTTC; CDR3aa: CASSQELTNEQFF
d_gene: .; abundance: .; v_gene: TRBV18; j_gene: TRBJ2-3; CDR3nt: TGTGCCAGCTCACCATACATGGCTAGCACAGATACGCAGTATTTT; CDR3aa: CASSPYMASTDTQYF
d_gene: TRBD1; abundance: .; v_gene: TRBV29-1; j_gene: TRBJ2-3; CDR3nt: TGCAGCGTTCGGCGGACAGGGGAGATCACAGATACGCAGTATTTT; CDR3aa: CSVRRTGEITDTQYF
d_gene: TRBD1; abundance: medium-sized; v_gene: TRBV5-4; j_gene: TRBJ1-3; CDR3nt: TGTGCCAGCAGCTCTGACAGGGACTCTGGAAACACCATATATTTT; CDR3aa: CASSSDRDSGNTIYF
d_gene: .; abundance: .; v_gene: TRBV15; j_gene: TRBJ1-2; CDR3nt: TGTGCCACCAGCAGAGAAACAGTCGGCAGCTATGGCTACACCTTC; CDR3aa: CATSRETVGSYGYTF
d_gene: TRBD2; abundance: .; v_gene: TRBV7-8; j_gene: TRBJ2-1; CDR3nt: TGTGCCAGCAGCTTAGTTTTCGGGACGGGGGGGCCCCCGTCCGACAATGAGCAGTTCTTC; CDR3aa: CASSLVFGTGGPPSDNEQFF
d_gene: TRBD1; abundance: .; v_gene: TRBV9; j_gene: TRBJ2-3; CDR3nt: TGTGCCAGCAGCCCAATGGGGCAGGGGGCAAGCACAGATACGCAGTATTTT; CDR3aa: CASSPMGQGASTDTQYF
d_gene: TRBD1; abundance: .; v_gene: TRBV6-5; j_gene: TRBJ1-5; CDR3nt: TGTGCCAGCAAACAGGGGGCGAGGCAGCCCCAGCATTTT; CDR3aa: CASKQGARQPQHF
d_gene: .; abundance: .; v_gene: TRBV5-1; j_gene: TRBJ2-7; CDR3nt: TGCGCCAGCAGCGCCCCGGACATCCCCGAGCAGTACTTC; CDR3aa: CASSAPDIPEQYF
d_gene: TRBD1; abundance: few; v_gene: TRBV11-2; j_gene: TRBJ1-2; CDR3nt: TGTGCCAGCAGAACGACAGGGAACTATGGCTACACCTTC; CDR3aa: CASRTTGNYGYTF
d_gene: TRBD1; abundance: .; v_gene: TRBV29-1; j_gene: TRBJ2-7; CDR3nt: TGCAGCGTAAAGACAGGGGGAAATACCGAGCAGTACTTC; CDR3aa: CSVKTGGNTEQYF
d_gene: TRBD2; abundance: .; v_gene: TRBV15; j_gene: TRBJ2-3; CDR3nt: TGTGCCACCAGCCCGGGACTAGCGTCCACAGATACGCAGTATTTT; CDR3aa: CATSPGLASTDTQYF
d_gene: .; abundance: .; v_gene: TRBV18; j_gene: TRBJ1-5; CDR3nt: TGTGCCAGCTCACCAGAACACGTTTATAGCAATCAGCCCCAGCATTTT; CDR3aa: CASSPEHVYSNQPQHF
d_gene: TRBD1; abundance: .; v_gene: TRBV14; j_gene: TRBJ2-6; CDR3nt: TGTGCCAGCAGCCAAGATTCTTGGCGACAGGGGAACTTTGGGGCCAACGTCCTGACTTTC; CDR3aa: CASSQDSWRQGNFGANVLTF
d_gene: .; abundance: .; v_gene: TRBV5-4; j_gene: TRBJ2-1; CDR3nt: TGTGCCAGCAGCTTGACCTACCCGGGACTCCTTTCTTACAATGAGCAGTTCTTC; CDR3aa: CASSLTYPGLLSYNEQFF
d_gene: TRBD1; abundance: .; v_gene: TRBV9; j_gene: TRBJ2-7; CDR3nt: TGTGCCAGCAGCCCTCGCCGGGGACAGGGGGCCAACTCCTACGAGCAGTACTTC; CDR3aa: CASSPRRGQGANSYEQYF
d_gene: TRBD2; abundance: .; v_gene: TRBV4-2; j_gene: TRBJ2-5; CDR3nt: TGTGCCAGCAGCCCTAGAGGACTAGCGGGGGGCCAAGAGACCCAGTACTTC; CDR3aa: CASSPRGLAGGQETQYF
d_gene: TRBD1; abundance: .; v_gene: TRBV7-8; j_gene: TRBJ1-2; CDR3nt: TGTGCCAGCAGCTTAGGGACAGGGAGCAACTATGGCTACACCTTC; CDR3aa: CASSLGTGSNYGYTF
d_gene: .; abundance: .; v_gene: TRBV5-6; j_gene: TRBJ2-4; CDR3nt: TGTGCCAGCACCCGCGGGACTCAAAACATTCAGTACTTC; CDR3aa: CASTRGTQNIQYF
d_gene: TRBD1; abundance: once; v_gene: TRBV5-6; j_gene: TRBJ1-6; CDR3nt: TGTGCCAGCAGCTTGGGAAGGGACAGGGCGGAAAATTCACCCCTCCACTTT; CDR3aa: CASSLGRDRAENSPLHF
d_gene: .; abundance: medium-sized; v_gene: TRBV27; j_gene: TRBJ1-4; CDR3nt: TGTGCCAGCAGTCCCCCAAATGAAAAACTGTTTTTT; CDR3aa: CASSPPNEKLFF
d_gene: TRBD1; abundance: .; v_gene: TRBV6-1; j_gene: TRBJ1-2; CDR3nt: TGTGCCAGTTGGAGGACAGGGACCTACACCTTC; CDR3aa: CASWRTGTYTF
d_gene: .; abundance: few; v_gene: TRBV15; j_gene: TRBJ1-1; CDR3nt: TGTGCCACCAGCAGAGTTGCAGATAACACTGAAGCTTTCTTT; CDR3aa: CATSRVADNTEAFF
d_gene: .; abundance: .; v_gene: TRBV11-1; j_gene: TRBJ1-2; CDR3nt: TGTGCCAGCAGCCCCCGGGACGGGGGGTTTATTGGCTACACCTTC; CDR3aa: CASSPRDGGFIGYTF
d_gene: .; abundance: few; v_gene: TRBV7-3; j_gene: TRBJ1-1; CDR3nt: TGTGCCAGCAGCTTTAGTCCCCAGGCTGAAGCTTTCTTT; CDR3aa: CASSFSPQAEAFF
d_gene: .; abundance: .; v_gene: TRBV6-1; j_gene: TRBJ1-1; CDR3nt: TGTGCCAGCAGTGATAGAGGGATTGGTGGCACTGAAGCTTTCTTT; CDR3aa: CASSDRGIGGTEAFF
d_gene: .; abundance: .; v_gene: TRBV9; j_gene: TRBJ1-2; CDR3nt: TGTGCCAGCAGCGAAACCACAGTATCCGCGGGTGGCTACACCTTC; CDR3aa: CASSETTVSAGGYTF
d_gene: .; abundance: .; v_gene: TRBV7-2; j_gene: TRBJ1-2; CDR3nt: TGTGCCAGCAGCTTGCGGACAGCCCCCCCGGGGAACTATGGCTACACCTTC; CDR3aa: CASSLRTAPPGNYGYTF
d_gene: .; abundance: .; v_gene: TRBV6-5; j_gene: TRBJ2-5; CDR3nt: TGTGCCAGCAGTTCGGGGGTTAGAGAGACCCAGTACTTC; CDR3aa: CASSSGVRETQYF
d_gene: .; abundance: .; v_gene: TRBV6-6; j_gene: TRBJ1-5; CDR3nt: TGTGCCAGCAGTTCCCTCGGGAGGGTACAGCATTTT; CDR3aa: CASSSLGRVQHF
d_gene: TRBD2; abundance: few; v_gene: TRBV12-5; j_gene: TRBJ2-7; CDR3nt: TGTGCTAGTGGTTTGGTAGCTAGCGGGGGTTACTACGAGCAGTACTTC; CDR3aa: CASGLVASGGYYEQYF
d_gene: .; abundance: .; v_gene: TRBV19; j_gene: TRBJ2-2; CDR3nt: TGTGCCAGTATTCCGGGGTACCCCCCCGGGGAGCTGTTTTTT; CDR3aa: CASIPGYPPGELFF
d_gene: TRBD2; abundance: once; v_gene: TRBV5-8; j_gene: TRBJ2-1; CDR3nt: TGTGCCAGCAGCTCAGCGGGGGGGCCTTACAATGAGCAGTTCTTC; CDR3aa: CASSSAGGPYNEQFF
d_gene: .; abundance: .; v_gene: TRBV5-6; j_gene: TRBJ1-2; CDR3nt: TGTGCCAGCAGCTTGGTGAGCGGGGGTGGCTATGGCTACACCTTC; CDR3aa: CASSLVSGGGYGYTF
d_gene: TRBD1; abundance: .; v_gene: TRBV18; j_gene: TRBJ1-3; CDR3nt: TGTGCCAGCTCACCAGGTTCCGGGACAGGAGCCTCTGGAAACACCATATATTTT; CDR3aa: CASSPGSGTGASGNTIYF
d_gene: TRBD1; abundance: .; v_gene: TRBV10-3; j_gene: TRBJ2-7; CDR3nt: TGTGCCATCAGTGATACCTCCCAGGGGACAGGGGCCGACGAGCAGTACTTC; CDR3aa: CAISDTSQGTGADEQYF
d_gene: TRBD1; abundance: .; v_gene: TRBV15; j_gene: TRBJ1-2; CDR3nt: TGTGCCACCAGCAGGGTGGGACAGGGGGTTGGTGGCTACACCTTC; CDR3aa: CATSRVGQGVGGYTF
d_gene: TRBD2; abundance: .; v_gene: TRBV5-1; j_gene: TRBJ2-2; CDR3nt: TGCGCCAGCAGCCGAAGACCGGGACTAGCGGGGGAAACGAACACCGGGGAGCTGTTTTTT; CDR3aa: CASSRRPGLAGETNTGELFF
d_gene: .; abundance: few; v_gene: TRBV16; j_gene: TRBJ1-4; CDR3nt: TGTGCCAGCAGTCAAAATCGACTTGCAACTAATGAAAAACTGTTTTTT; CDR3aa: CASSQNRLATNEKLFF